This TCR beta chain comes out of a study of blood T cell repertoires in COVID-19. The CDR3 has 18 amino acids. Clones were sequenced by immunoSEQ multiplex PCR, and TCRdb holds only the in-frame ones, with some missing. The table shows roughly 170,000 clones, with approximately 87% occurring only once. The TCR comes from a woman aged 50 to 65 who had recovered from COVID-19. The chain carries TRBV7-5 and TRBJ1-5; the table calls TRBD1, which could not be checked here. TRBV7-5 is a known pseudogene. Material: PBMCs or T cells enriched from blood (not recorded which). Here the CDR3 reads CVRSLSTGVIDGNQPQHF. The DNA for the CDR3 is TGTGTCAGAAGCTTATCGACAGGGGTAATCGATGGCAATCAGCCCCAGCATTTT.